Following are 14 T cell receptor beta chains from one sample sequenced in a study of cytomegalovirus exposure and HLA in healthy donors. The study ran its PCR with 60 Vbeta and 13 Jbeta primers. Assay: immunoSEQ multiplex PCR; the TCRdb copy retains only in-frame clones and omits some. Among about 130,000 clones listed, 80% were seen once. Sequencing was done on a sample of PBMCs. Receptors were obtained from a male donor in good health and CMV-seronegative.

V is TRBV19 and J is TRBJ2-1; D perhaps matches TRBD2 (6 bases). This CDR3 region has 15 residues. CDR1 LNHDA and CDR2 SQIVND come from the germline V gene (reference sequence). The V end lost 6 bases, the J end lost 0 bases, and 12 bases lay between the germline ends. The CDR3 reads CASSPRGLSYNEQFF. CDR3 DNA: TGTGCCAGTAGCCCGCGGGGCCTCTCCTACAATGAGCAGTTCTTC.

Written as DNA, the CDR3 is TGTGCCAGCAGCCCGGGGACTAGCGGGAGGTCTACAGATACGCAGTATTTT. Translation gives CASSPGTSGRSTDTQYF. This chain uses TRBV11-3 with TRBJ2-3; 15 nucleotides match TRBD2. The CDR3 totals 17 residues. The germline V gene has CDR1 SGHNT and CDR2 YENEEA. The V and J ends lost 5 bases and 3 bases, in that order; junction bases with no gene match: 6.

The chain links TRBV9 to TRBJ2-7, with 8 bases matching TRBD1. Germline V gene data show CDR1 as SGDLS and CDR2 as YYNGEE. The V segment lost 3 bases and the J segment 3 bases; nucleotides outside the gene matches: 20. This CDR3 spans 19 amino acids. In nucleotides, the CDR3 is TGTGCCAGCAGCGAATTTACGGGACAGGCCACTACGGGGATCTACGAGCAGTACTTC. This translates into CASSEFTGQATTGIYEQYF.

The count of this clone is one. The rearrangement uses TRBV19 and TRBJ2-2; maybe TRBD2 (5 bases). Trimming stripped 2 bases from V and 7 bases from J, with 11 bases between. CDR1 LNHDA and CDR2 SQIVND come from the germline V gene (reference sequence). This CDR3 has 14 residues. CDR3 in DNA: TGTGCCAGTAGTATACTCTGGGAGAACGGGGAGCTGTTTTTT. As protein: CASSILWENGELFF. Variable domain in full (rest from reference TRBV19 and TRBJ2-2): DGGITQSPKYLFRKEGQNVTLSCEQNLNHDAMYWYRQDPGQGLRLIYYSQIVNDFQKGDIAEGYSVSREKKESFPLTVTSAQKNPTAFYLCASSILWENGELFFGEGSRLTVL.

The chain joins TRBV5-1 to TRBJ2-5; weak D call: TRBD1 (6 bases). The better agreement between TRBJ2-7 and the DNA end casts doubt on the J call. Germline-derived CDR1 and CDR2 are SGHRS and YFSETQ. The CDR3 sequence is 14 residues long. CDR3 loop: CASSPRQESYEQYF. For the CDR3, the DNA is TGCGCCAGCAGCCCCAGACAGGAGAGCTACGAGCAGTACTTC.

A word on this clone: A read error may account for a junction end that differs from germline. The chain couples TRBV15 to TRBJ2-3, with D possibly matching TRBD1 (5 bases). The germline V gene has CDR1 LNHNV and CDR2 YYDKDF (reference sequence). The CDR3 has 17 amino acids. Written as DNA, the CDR3 is TGTGCCACCAGCAGAGTCACAGGTGCTTGGGGCACAGATATGCAGTATTTT. Its translation: CATSRVTGAWGTDMQYF.

This clone was observed a handful of times. The rearrangement uses TRBV9 and TRBJ2-1, with D possibly being TRBD2 (7 bases). From germline, CDR1 is SGDLS and CDR2 YYNGEE. Trimming stripped 2 bases from V and 8 bases from J, with 14 bases between. The CDR3 runs 14 residues. This chain's CDR3 is CASSVAGAGDEQFF. The CDR3 DNA follows: TGTGCCAGCAGCGTTGCGGGAGCAGGGGATGAGCAGTTCTTC.

The rearrangement links TRBV7-3 to TRBJ1-3, with 8 bases fitting TRBD1. J lost 4 bases, V lost 2 bases, and 10 bases had no gene match. The CDR3 runs to 17 residues. Germline V lookup: CDR1 SGHTA, CDR2 FQGTGA. Here the CDR3 DNA reads TGTGCCAGCAGCTTATTTGGGGGGACAGGTGACGGAAACACCATATATTTT. Translating gives CASSLFGGTGDGNTIYF.

V is TRBV30 and J is TRBJ2-3; no firm D call. Germline-derived CDR1 and CDR2 are GTSNPN and SVGIG (reference sequence). Between the trimmed V and J ends, which lost 0 bases and 0 bases, there was a span of 13 bases. This CDR3 is built from 16 residues. CDR3 sequence reads: CAWSVSGGRSTDTQYF. The CDR3 bases are TGTGCCTGGAGTGTGAGTGGCGGTCGGAGCACAGATACGCAGTATTTT.

This chain's CDR3 is CATSRGQGAVQPQHF. The CDR3 region has the DNA TGTGCCACCAGCAGGGGACAGGGGGCAGTTCAGCCCCAGCATTTT. V gene TRBV15 combines with J gene TRBJ1-5; 12 nucleotides match TRBD1. V dropped 3 bases and J dropped 6; count of bases not matched to a gene: 3. This CDR3 is 15 amino acids long. CDR1 and CDR2 (germline): LNHNV, YYDKDF (reference sequence).

The gene calls are TRBV30 and TRBJ1-2; D gene unclear. CDR1 is GTSNPN and CDR2 is SVGIG in the germline V gene (reference sequence). CDR3 length: 10 residues. Between the trimmed V and J ends, which lost 3 bases and 7 bases, there was a span of 6 bases. In DNA form, the CDR3 reads TGTGCCTGGAGAAGCCTTGGCTACACCTTC. Translated, it gives CAWRSLGYTF.

The chain combines TRBV4-3 with TRBJ2-1; a possible D gene is TRBD1 (5 bases). With 1 base removed from V and 3 bases from J, the gap between germline ends came to 13 bases. Per germline, CDR1 LGHNA and CDR2 YSLEER. The CDR3 is 16 residues long. CDR3 DNA sequence: TGCGCCAGCAGCCAAGGGCGACAGAGCCTCTACAATGAGCAGTTCTTC. Protein: CASSQGRQSLYNEQFF.

Here the CDR3 DNA reads TGTGCCAGCAGCCTGGACAGGGCCACTGAAGCTTTCTTT. Translating gives CASSLDRATEAFF. The rearrangement uses TRBV7-2 and TRBJ1-1, with 8 bases identical to TRBD1. Trimming cost V 5 bases and J 4 bases; bases outside gene matches: 3. The CDR3 covers 13 residues. Germline V gene sequence: CDR1 SGHTA, CDR2 FQGNSA.

This clone has only one observation. The chain employs TRBV19 and TRBJ1-2; 10 positions match TRBD1. V dropped 6 bases and J dropped 5; count of bases not matched to a gene: 12. Looked up from germline, CDR1 is LNHDA and CDR2 is SQIVND (reference sequence). The CDR3 is 16 amino acids. The CDR3 DNA is TGTGCCAGTAGGGTAACCGGGACAGGGGATTATTATGGCTACACCTTC. It encodes CASRVTGTGDYYGYTF.